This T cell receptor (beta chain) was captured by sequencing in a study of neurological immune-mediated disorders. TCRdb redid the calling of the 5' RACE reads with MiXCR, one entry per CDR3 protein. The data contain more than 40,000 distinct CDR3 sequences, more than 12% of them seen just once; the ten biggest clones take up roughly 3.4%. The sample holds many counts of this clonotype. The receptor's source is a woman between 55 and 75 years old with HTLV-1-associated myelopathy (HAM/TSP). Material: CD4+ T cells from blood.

As DNA, the CDR3 is TGTGCCGTCAAGGAGAGTGGCGGTAATGAAAAACTGTTTTTT. This translates into CAVKESGGNEKLFF. The rearrangement joins TRBV7-8 to TRBJ1-4; D is undetermined. CDR1 and CDR2 from the germline V gene are SGHVS and FQNEAQ. The CDR3 length is 14 residues. Trimming pared 11 bases from V and 4 bases from J, leaving 17 bases between.